This T cell receptor (beta chain) was recovered during a study of control samples from healthy donors and cancer patients. There are 16 residues in the CDR3. Germline CDR1 is MNHEY and CDR2 is SVGEGT. The junction had 6 bases not matched to a gene; V was cut back by 4 bases and J by 3 bases. The assay was immunoSEQ multiplex PCR, and TCRdb's table has in-frame clones only and misses some. Found here are around 130,000 clones, roughly 90% of them singletons; the top ten hold about two fifths. V and J are TRBV6-2 or TRBV6-3 and TRBJ2-1; 10 positions match TRBD2. This receptor was taken from a middle-aged man in good health. Source material: blood. CDR3 loop: CASSSALAGVYNEQFF. The CDR3 coding sequence is TGTGCCAGCAGTTCAGCTCTAGCGGGGGTCTACAATGAGCAGTTCTTC.